This TCR beta chain is drawn from a study of cytomegalovirus exposure and HLA in healthy donors. Study outcomes and limitations: Segments of the TCR beta V type were, in most cases, productive about 90% or about 30% of the time in an earlier analysis. Reports indicated that the classifier achieved high specificity and sensitivity in diagnosing cytomegalovirus status. What a later analysis reportedly showed was that an Asian-associated ancestry cluster had fewer N-insertions than the approximately 700-donor mean. Most observed TCR sequences were rare, whereas some public TCRs were detected in many donors.

60 Vbeta and 13 Jbeta primers were used in PCR. TCRdb keeps only in-frame clones here, not all; method: immunoSEQ multiplex PCR. This table has 90,000 to 130,000 clones, over 60% appearing once. With respect to this clone: Its antigen remains unidentified. Other DNA sequences in the sample encode the same CDR3.

The trim removed 4 bases at V and 9 bases at J, leaving 18 bases unmatched. CDR1 and CDR2 from the germline V gene are SGHNT and YYREEE (reference sequence). This CDR3 comprises 17 residues. The V gene is TRBV5-4, the J gene TRBJ2-1; the match to TRBD2 covers 8 bases. The TCR originated in a woman aged 25-40 years in good health and CMV-seronegative. Sequences were obtained from PBMCs. CDR3 nucleotide sequence: TGTGCCAGCAGCCCCCCCGGCGGGGGGCCCCGCTCTGGTGAGCAGTTCTTC. Its protein product is CASSPPGGGPRSGEQFF.